Following are 4 T cell receptor beta chains from one sample sequenced in a study of blood T cell repertoires in COVID-19. Produced via immunoSEQ multiplex PCR; TCRdb's table is partial and in-frame only. The top ten hold about 4.6% of the sample, which has approximately 140,000 clones, about nine tenths seen once. Sequenced sample: peripheral blood. These receptors all stem from a woman aged 60 to 75 with active or convalescent COVID-19.

This chain links TRBV7-2 with TRBJ1-2; D call uncertain. This CDR3 has 14 amino acids. From germline, CDR1 is SGHTA and CDR2 FQGNSA. The ends were cut back, 0 bases at V and 2 bases at J, with 7 bases in the middle. CDR3 loop: CASSLADGNYGYTF. The DNA of the CDR3 is TGTGCCAGCAGCTTAGCAGACGGGAACTATGGCTACACCTTC.

V gene TRBV29-1 combines with J gene TRBJ1-6; no firm D call. Trimming cost V 4 bases and J 6 bases, with 13 bases left between them. The CDR3 spans 14 residues. CDR1 SQVTM and CDR2 ANQGSEA come from the germline V gene. Here the CDR3 reads CSVGEGTVNSPLHF. The CDR3 bases are TGCAGCGTTGGGGAGGGCACAGTTAATTCACCCCTCCACTTT.

V and J are TRBV7-2 and TRBJ2-5, with D unclear. The CDR3 is 14 residues long. Germline assignment: CDR1 SGHTA and CDR2 FQGNSA. Deletions cut 5 bases from V and 5 bases from J, with 15 bases between. Here the CDR3 reads CASSPRYLAETQYF. The CDR3 region has the DNA TGTGCCAGCAGCCCTAGATACCTTGCGGAGACCCAGTACTTC.

This chain uses TRBV3-1 (or the pseudogene TRBV3-2) with TRBJ2-2; the match to TRBD2 covers 12 bases. J gave up 6 bases and V 1 base, and 9 bases lay outside the gene matches. Germline assignment: CDR1 LGHDT and CDR2 YNNKEL (reference sequence). The CDR3 is 18 residues long. CDR3 bases: TGTGCCAGCAGCCAAGGTCTGACTAGCGGGGGTAGGGCCGGGGAGCTGTTTTTT. It translates to CASSQGLTSGGRAGELFF.